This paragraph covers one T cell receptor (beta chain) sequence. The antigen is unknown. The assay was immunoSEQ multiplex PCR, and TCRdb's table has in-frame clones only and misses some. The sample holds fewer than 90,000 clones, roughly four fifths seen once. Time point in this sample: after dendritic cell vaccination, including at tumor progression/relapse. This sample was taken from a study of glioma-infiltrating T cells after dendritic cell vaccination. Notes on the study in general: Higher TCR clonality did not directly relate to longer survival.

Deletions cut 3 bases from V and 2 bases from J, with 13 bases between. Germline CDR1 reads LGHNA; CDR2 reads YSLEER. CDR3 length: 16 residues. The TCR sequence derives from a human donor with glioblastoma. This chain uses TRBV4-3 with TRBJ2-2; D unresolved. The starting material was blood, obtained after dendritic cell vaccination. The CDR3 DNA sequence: TGCGCCAGCAGCCACCGCCTAGACTCCAACACCGGGGAGCTGTTTTTT. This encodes CASSHRLDSNTGELFF.